This T cell receptor beta chain derives from a study of CD8 T cells in ankylosing spondylitis. TCRdb fed the 5' RACE reads into MiXCR, producing one record per CDR3 protein. The table has about 160,000 distinct CDR3 sequences, approximately 20% seen once. The CDR3 is 13 residues long. Germline V lookup: CDR1 MDHEN, CDR2 SYDVKM. Trimming removed 3 bases at V and 7 bases at J, with 13 bases between. Study observations and caveats: In ankylosing spondylitis blood, a motif of several highly homologous TCR beta variants appeared characteristic.

This clonotype appeared a few times. The antigen remains unidentified. The V and J genes are TRBV28 and TRBJ2-7, with D perhaps TRBD2 (6 bases). The receptor's source is a male donor with ankylosing spondylitis or in good health (not recorded which). Material: blood, either unsorted or a sorted T cell fraction (not recorded which). Here the CDR3 reads CASSLGGNTEQYF. The CDR3 DNA follows: TGTGCCAGCAGTTTGGGCGGGAATACTGAGCAGTACTTC.